The 5 T cell receptor beta chains below come from one sample, sequenced in a study of blood T cell repertoires in COVID-19. Data came from immunoSEQ multiplex PCR; TCRdb stores just in-frame clones and leaves some out. Of under 250,000 clones listed, approximately 85% were seen once; the top ten hold over 2%. Sequencing input: peripheral blood. The receptors shown here come from a woman between 65 and 79 years old with COVID-19, enrolled during active disease.

The rearrangement joins TRBV4-2 to TRBJ2-6; 8 nucleotides match TRBD2. The CDR3 runs to 17 residues. Germline V gives CDR1 LGHNA, CDR2 YNFKEQ. The V segment lost 2 bases and the J segment 0 bases; nucleotides outside the gene matches: 3. CDR3 DNA sequence: TGTGCCAGCAGCCAACGGCGGGGGGTCTCTGGGGCCAACGTCCTGACTTTC. Its protein product is CASSQRRGVSGANVLTF.

This clone appeared once. V and J are TRBV5-1 and TRBJ2-1; a possible D gene is TRBD1 (6 bases). CDR1 and CDR2 (germline): SGHRS, YFSETQ. The CDR3 runs to 14 residues. V gave up 6 bases and J gave up 3 bases, with 13 bases separating them. The DNA for the CDR3 is TGCGCCAGCATACCAGGGGCGAACTACAATGAGCAGTTCTTC. It translates to CASIPGANYNEQFF.

This clone was detected many times. V gene TRBV7-8 combines with J gene TRBJ2-7, with D maybe TRBD2 (6 bases). Germline CDR1 is SGHVS and CDR2 is FQNEAQ. V lost 4 bases to trimming and J lost 0 bases, with 13 bases between them. The CDR3 length is 15 residues. CDR3: CASSSRRLVSYEQYF. CDR3 in DNA: TGTGCCAGCAGCTCAAGACGACTAGTCTCCTACGAGCAGTACTTC.

V usage is TRBV7-2 and J usage is TRBJ1-2; 9 nucleotides line up with TRBD1. The CDR3 length is 13 residues. V trimming: 6 bases; J trimming: 4 bases; junction bases outside the gene matches: 3. Germline V CDR1 and CDR2: SGHTA, FQGNSA. In DNA, the CDR3 is TGTGCCAGCAGGGGACAGGGAGTCTATGGCTACACCTTC. Translated: CASRGQGVYGYTF.

The chain couples TRBV11-2 to TRBJ2-2; no reliable D call. V gave up 6 bases and J gave up 4 bases, with 12 bases separating them. The length of the CDR3 is 14 residues. CDR1 is SGHAT and CDR2 is FQNNGV in the germline V gene. The CDR3: CASRNSVLTGELFF. In DNA form, the CDR3 reads TGTGCCAGCAGGAATAGTGTGCTCACCGGGGAGCTGTTTTTT.